This record concerns one TCR beta chain sequence. The antigen remains undetermined. The data were taken from a study of beta chain features in type 1 diabetes. On the study more broadly: Sorted cells from all samples, numbering 95 million to 140 million, were examined. Study-wide results and caveats: TCRB CDR3 length was moderately but significantly reduced in all four CD4+ subsets of Type 1 diabetes patients. Whether HLA type affects TCRB rearrangement stayed undetermined in the present work.

Reverse transcription of all isolated RNA meant that expressed TCRB transcripts were sequenced. Profiling relied on immunoSEQ multiplex PCR, and the TCRdb table lists in-frame clones only, not all of them. The repertoire includes 240,000 or so clones, less than 35% of them detected once, and approximately 4% sits in the top ten. Every single donor gave one heparinised blood draw, and these averaged roughly 120 mL. The sample consisted of central memory CD4+ T cells from blood. The receptor was derived from a man aged 30 to 39 in good health.

The CDR3 nucleotides read TGCAGCGTTGACGGGACTTTCACAGATACGCAGTATTTT. Its protein product is CSVDGTFTDTQYF. This chain connects TRBV29-1 to TRBJ2-3, with D maybe TRBD2 (6 bases). Germline-derived CDR1 and CDR2 are SQVTM and ANQGSEA. Trimming pared 3 bases from V and 2 bases from J, leaving 9 bases between. The CDR3 has 13 residues.